A selection of T cell receptor beta chains follows, all from one sample in a study of blood T cell repertoires in COVID-19. This table comes from immunoSEQ multiplex PCR, and its TCRdb copy is limited to in-frame clones, with some not included. Of 40,000 to 65,000 clones listed, 78% are singletons. Material: peripheral blood. These receptors originate from a human donor with active or convalescent COVID-19. The donor label of this sample is uncertain. Both conserved end residues are part of each CDR3. The order of the fields is V gene, D gene, J gene, clone size, CDR3 DNA, CDR3 protein. The D gene is left open where the match is weak. Only part of the rows carry a size: once, few, many, or a class if the clone is expanded.

V gene: TRBV11-1
D gene: TRBD1
J gene: TRBJ2-7
clone size: NA
CDR3 DNA: TGTGCCAGCAGCCCCCTCAGGGGACAGGGGGCTTACGAGCAGTACTTC
CDR3 protein: CASSPLRGQGAYEQYF

V gene: TRBV7-6
D gene: TRBD2
J gene: TRBJ2-3
clone size: NA
CDR3 DNA: TGTGCCAGCTCAACCACCGGGAGGGGGGCAGATACGCAGTATTTT
CDR3 protein: CASSTTGRGADTQYF

V gene: TRBV10-2
D gene: TRBD1
J gene: TRBJ1-5
clone size: NA
CDR3 DNA: TGCGCCAGCAGTTCGTGGCAGGGACAGGGGGTAGGTCAGCCCCAGCATTTT
CDR3 protein: CASSSWQGQGVGQPQHF

V gene: TRBV30
D gene: NA
J gene: TRBJ1-5
clone size: NA
CDR3 DNA: TGTGCCTGGTCGAGGGGGGGAAGCAATCAGCCCCAGCATTTT
CDR3 protein: CAWSRGGSNQPQHF

V gene: TRBV30
D gene: TRBD2
J gene: TRBJ2-3
clone size: NA
CDR3 DNA: TGTGCCTGGGCAATAGCGGGAGGGCCGACAGATACGCAGTATTTT
CDR3 protein: CAWAIAGGPTDTQYF

V gene: TRBV10-3
D gene: NA
J gene: TRBJ1-4
clone size: few
CDR3 DNA: TGTGCCATCACCTCCGAACGCGGTGAAAAACTGTTTTTT
CDR3 protein: CAITSERGEKLFF

V gene: TRBV4-3
D gene: NA
J gene: TRBJ2-6
clone size: once
CDR3 DNA: TGCGCCAGCAGCCAAGTAACTGGGGCCAACGTCCTGACTTTC
CDR3 protein: CASSQVTGANVLTF

V gene: TRBV11-3
D gene: NA
J gene: TRBJ2-7
clone size: NA
CDR3 DNA: TGTGCCAGCAGCTTAGTTCAGGGGTTATACGAGCAGTACTTC
CDR3 protein: CASSLVQGLYEQYF

V gene: TRBV5-1
D gene: NA
J gene: TRBJ2-1
clone size: NA
CDR3 DNA: TGCGCCAGCAGCCCCGACCAGGCGAGCTCCTACAATGAGCAGTTCTTC
CDR3 protein: CASSPDQASSYNEQFF

V gene: TRBV19
D gene: TRBD1
J gene: TRBJ1-1
clone size: NA
CDR3 DNA: TGTGCCAGTAGTCGGACAGGGGAGAACACTGAAGCTTTCTTT
CDR3 protein: CASSRTGENTEAFF

V gene: TRBV28
D gene: NA
J gene: TRBJ2-1
clone size: NA
CDR3 DNA: TGTGCCAGCAGTTTAGTTGGAGGAGGAAACAATGAGCAGTTCTTC
CDR3 protein: CASSLVGGGNNEQFF

V gene: TRBV5-6
D gene: NA
J gene: TRBJ1-5
clone size: NA
CDR3 DNA: TGTGCCAGCAGCTCCCTAGACAGAAACAATCAGCCCCAGCATTTT
CDR3 protein: CASSSLDRNNQPQHF

V gene: TRBV25-1
D gene: TRBD2
J gene: TRBJ2-2
clone size: NA
CDR3 DNA: TGTGCCAGCGGACTAGCGGGAGCCGGGGAGCTGTTTTTT
CDR3 protein: CASGLAGAGELFF

V gene: TRBV5-8
D gene: TRBD2
J gene: TRBJ2-1
clone size: NA
CDR3 DNA: TGTGCCAGCAGGTATCGTAGTAGCGGGAGCTCCTACAATGAGCAGTTCTTC
CDR3 protein: CASRYRSSGSSYNEQFF

V gene: TRBV28
D gene: NA
J gene: TRBJ1-5
clone size: NA
CDR3 DNA: TGTGCCAGCAGGGACAGTAGGGGTCAGCCCCAGCATTTT
CDR3 protein: CASRDSRGQPQHF

V gene: TRBV14
D gene: NA
J gene: TRBJ2-7
clone size: NA
CDR3 DNA: TGTGCCAGCAGCCGTTGGGGGCTAGCGGATTTCGAGCAGTACTTC
CDR3 protein: CASSRWGLADFEQYF

V gene: TRBV29-1
D gene: TRBD2
J gene: TRBJ2-1
clone size: NA
CDR3 DNA: TGCAGCGTTGGTCTTTATGGCGGGAGCTCCTACAATGAGCAGTTCTTC
CDR3 protein: CSVGLYGGSSYNEQFF

V gene: TRBV24-1
D gene: NA
J gene: TRBJ1-1
clone size: NA
CDR3 DNA: TGTGCCACCAGTGGGGCGTTGAACACTGAAGCTTTCTTT
CDR3 protein: CATSGALNTEAFF

V gene: TRBV9
D gene: TRBD2
J gene: TRBJ2-1
clone size: NA
CDR3 DNA: TGTGCCAGCAGCGTAGCTAGCGGGAGTGAGCAGTTCTTC
CDR3 protein: CASSVASGSEQFF

V gene: TRBV4-2
D gene: TRBD2
J gene: TRBJ2-3
clone size: NA
CDR3 DNA: TGTGCCAGCAGCCAAGGGACTAGCGGGAGCTACCCAGATACGCAGTATTTT
CDR3 protein: CASSQGTSGSYPDTQYF

V gene: TRBV3-1/TRBV3-2
D gene: NA
J gene: TRBJ1-5
clone size: NA
CDR3 DNA: TGTGCCAGCAGCCAAGGTTTAAATCAGCCCCAGCATTTT
CDR3 protein: CASSQGLNQPQHF

V gene: TRBV6-4
D gene: NA
J gene: TRBJ2-1
clone size: NA
CDR3 DNA: TGTGCCAGCAGCACCGGGACTTCGTACAATGAGCAGTTCTTC
CDR3 protein: CASSTGTSYNEQFF

V gene: TRBV10-2
D gene: NA
J gene: TRBJ2-1
clone size: few
CDR3 DNA: TGCGCCAGCAGTGGACACGGGAGTCCCTACAATGAGCAGTTCTTC
CDR3 protein: CASSGHGSPYNEQFF

V gene: TRBV6-6
D gene: NA
J gene: TRBJ2-7
clone size: NA
CDR3 DNA: TGTGCCAGCAGTTACGTCCGTAACGAGCAGTACTTC
CDR3 protein: CASSYVRNEQYF

V gene: TRBV19
D gene: TRBD1
J gene: TRBJ1-1
clone size: NA
CDR3 DNA: TGTGCCAGTAGTAGTGGAACAGGGGGCGCGTTTTACGGACTCACTGAAGCTTTCTTT
CDR3 protein: CASSSGTGGAFYGLTEAFF

V gene: TRBV7-9
D gene: NA
J gene: TRBJ2-7
clone size: NA
CDR3 DNA: TGTGCCAGCAGCTTAGGAAGACACGGGAGCCCCTACGAGCAGTACTTC
CDR3 protein: CASSLGRHGSPYEQYF

V gene: TRBV28
D gene: NA
J gene: TRBJ1-4
clone size: NA
CDR3 DNA: TGTGCCAGCAGTTTACGGGGTCAGAGACATGAAAAACTGTTTTTT
CDR3 protein: CASSLRGQRHEKLFF

V gene: TRBV5-6
D gene: NA
J gene: TRBJ2-7
clone size: NA
CDR3 DNA: TGTGCCAGCAGCTTGAGAGAGGCCGAGCAGTACTTC
CDR3 protein: CASSLREAEQYF

V gene: TRBV30
D gene: NA
J gene: TRBJ1-5
clone size: NA
CDR3 DNA: TGTGCCTGGAGTTTAGGGGGTGAACAGCCCCAGCATTTT
CDR3 protein: CAWSLGGEQPQHF

V gene: TRBV27
D gene: TRBD1
J gene: TRBJ1-2
clone size: NA
CDR3 DNA: TGTGCCGCCAGCAGCGTAGGGGGCGAACGAGAGGGCTACACCTTC
CDR3 protein: CAASSVGGEREGYTF

V gene: TRBV5-8
D gene: TRBD2
J gene: TRBJ2-2
clone size: few
CDR3 DNA: TGTGCCAATCCAATGGGGCTAGCGGGAAAGACCGGGGAGCTGTTTTTT
CDR3 protein: CANPMGLAGKTGELFF

V gene: TRBV5-1
D gene: NA
J gene: TRBJ2-2
clone size: NA
CDR3 DNA: TGCGCCAGCAGCCCTTCGGGGAGCAGCACCGGGGAGCTGTTTTTT
CDR3 protein: CASSPSGSSTGELFF

V gene: TRBV27
D gene: NA
J gene: TRBJ2-6
clone size: NA
CDR3 DNA: TGTGCCAGCACCCCCCGGGGGGCCAACGTCCTGACTTTC
CDR3 protein: CASTPRGANVLTF

V gene: TRBV9
D gene: TRBD2
J gene: TRBJ2-3
clone size: NA
CDR3 DNA: TGTGCCAGCAGCCCACTAGCGGGAGGCACAGATACGCAGTATTTT
CDR3 protein: CASSPLAGGTDTQYF

V gene: TRBV30
D gene: NA
J gene: TRBJ2-2
clone size: NA
CDR3 DNA: TGTGCCTGGAGTACTACAGGGTACACCGGGGAGCTGTTTTTT
CDR3 protein: CAWSTTGYTGELFF

V gene: TRBV4-3
D gene: NA
J gene: TRBJ1-1
clone size: NA
CDR3 DNA: TGCGCCAGCAGCCCGCAGGGGATAAACACTGAAGCTTTCTTT
CDR3 protein: CASSPQGINTEAFF

V gene: TRBV28
D gene: NA
J gene: TRBJ2-3
clone size: NA
CDR3 DNA: TGTGCCAGCAATGCAGTCAGCACAGATACGCAGTATTTT
CDR3 protein: CASNAVSTDTQYF

V gene: TRBV5-4
D gene: TRBD2
J gene: TRBJ2-3
clone size: NA
CDR3 DNA: TGTGCCAGCAGCTGGGCGACTAGCGGGAGTGCAGATACGCAGTATTTT
CDR3 protein: CASSWATSGSADTQYF

V gene: TRBV19
D gene: TRBD1
J gene: TRBJ1-2
clone size: NA
CDR3 DNA: TGTGCCAGTAGCCTAACAGGGGAGGTTATCTATGGCTACACCTTC
CDR3 protein: CASSLTGEVIYGYTF

V gene: TRBV4-1
D gene: TRBD1
J gene: TRBJ2-3
clone size: once
CDR3 DNA: TGCGCCAGCAGTCCCCGCGGGGACAGGAGCACAGATACGCAGTATTTT
CDR3 protein: CASSPRGDRSTDTQYF

V gene: TRBV5-1
D gene: TRBD1
J gene: TRBJ2-1
clone size: NA
CDR3 DNA: TGCGCCAGCAGCACCACAGGGGGCCCCTACAATGAGCAGTTCTTC
CDR3 protein: CASSTTGGPYNEQFF

V gene: TRBV28
D gene: NA
J gene: TRBJ1-2
clone size: NA
CDR3 DNA: TGTGCCAGCAGTATGGCAGGGGATGGAGTGAGGAGAGGCTACACCTTC
CDR3 protein: CASSMAGDGVRRGYTF

V gene: TRBV2
D gene: NA
J gene: TRBJ1-5
clone size: NA
CDR3 DNA: TGTGCCAGCGGGGGCGAGGTCCAGCCCCAGCATTTT
CDR3 protein: CASGGEVQPQHF

V gene: TRBV2
D gene: NA
J gene: TRBJ1-2
clone size: NA
CDR3 DNA: TGTGCCAGCAGTGGGACAGCTTTTAACTATGGCTACACCTTC
CDR3 protein: CASSGTAFNYGYTF

V gene: TRBV7-2
D gene: NA
J gene: TRBJ2-3
clone size: NA
CDR3 DNA: TGTGCCAGCAGCCGCCTGGGCGGGGGCACAGATACGCAGTATTTT
CDR3 protein: CASSRLGGGTDTQYF

V gene: TRBV6-5
D gene: TRBD1
J gene: TRBJ2-7
clone size: NA
CDR3 DNA: TGTGCCAGCACCAGACAGGGGGTCTACGAGCAGTACTTC
CDR3 protein: CASTRQGVYEQYF

V gene: TRBV28
D gene: NA
J gene: TRBJ2-1
clone size: NA
CDR3 DNA: TGTGCCAGCAGTCAGGGGAATGAGCAGTTCTTC
CDR3 protein: CASSQGNEQFF

V gene: TRBV3-1/TRBV3-2
D gene: NA
J gene: TRBJ1-1
clone size: NA
CDR3 DNA: TGTGCCAGCAGCGGGGGCGCTTTGACTGAAGCTTTCTTT
CDR3 protein: CASSGGALTEAFF

V gene: TRBV20-1
D gene: NA
J gene: TRBJ2-7
clone size: NA
CDR3 DNA: TGCAGTGCTCAAGCCCACGAGCAGTACTTC
CDR3 protein: CSAQAHEQYF

V gene: TRBV19
D gene: TRBD1
J gene: TRBJ2-7
clone size: NA
CDR3 DNA: TGTGCCAGTAGTATCCAGGGGGCCGCCAACGAGCAGTACTTC
CDR3 protein: CASSIQGAANEQYF

V gene: TRBV3-1/TRBV3-2
D gene: TRBD2
J gene: TRBJ2-4
clone size: NA
CDR3 DNA: TGTGCCAGCAGCCAAGTAGGTCCAGCGGGAGGAGTTCAGTACTTC
CDR3 protein: CASSQVGPAGGVQYF

V gene: TRBV5-1
D gene: TRBD1
J gene: TRBJ1-4
clone size: once
CDR3 DNA: TGCGCCAGCAGCTTGGGCGGGACAGGGACTAATGAAAAACTGTTTTTT
CDR3 protein: CASSLGGTGTNEKLFF

V gene: TRBV5-1
D gene: TRBD1
J gene: TRBJ2-7
clone size: once
CDR3 DNA: TGCGCCAGCAGTGATACAGGGGTCGAGCAGTACTTC
CDR3 protein: CASSDTGVEQYF

V gene: TRBV2
D gene: TRBD1
J gene: TRBJ2-7
clone size: once
CDR3 DNA: TGTGCCAGCAGCGGGACAGCCTACGAGCAGTACTTC
CDR3 protein: CASSGTAYEQYF

V gene: TRBV19
D gene: TRBD1
J gene: TRBJ1-1
clone size: NA
CDR3 DNA: TGTGCCGGCGGACAGGGGACAATGGCTTTCTTT
CDR3 protein: CAGGQGTMAFF

V gene: TRBV19
D gene: NA
J gene: TRBJ2-7
clone size: once
CDR3 DNA: TGTGCCAGTAGTATACAGGGGCCCTACGAGCAGTACTTC
CDR3 protein: CASSIQGPYEQYF

V gene: TRBV27
D gene: TRBD1
J gene: TRBJ2-7
clone size: NA
CDR3 DNA: TGTGCCAGCACAAAGGGCCAGGGGGCGTCCTACGAGCAGTACTTC
CDR3 protein: CASTKGQGASYEQYF

V gene: TRBV11-3
D gene: TRBD1
J gene: TRBJ1-2
clone size: NA
CDR3 DNA: TGTGCCATCTCCGGGACAGGCCTAGGCATCGGCTACACCTTC
CDR3 protein: CAISGTGLGIGYTF